This TCR beta chain was profiled in a study of cytomegalovirus exposure and HLA in healthy donors. Study conclusions and caveats: Reports described diagnosis of cytomegalovirus status by the classifier as highly specific and sensitive. Researchers counted around 170 TCR beta chains as cytomegalovirus-associated.

Assay used: immunoSEQ multiplex PCR; TCRdb lists only in-frame clones, some missing. Counted here are tens of thousands of clones, approximately 90% occurring once; the ten biggest clones make up around 1.7%. On this clone: What it recognizes is unknown.

This CDR3 spans 13 amino acids. Between the trimmed V and J ends, which lost 2 bases and 4 bases, there was a span of 8 bases. Germline V gene data show CDR1 as WSHSY and CDR2 as SAAADI. The sequenced material came from PBMCs. V gene TRBV10-2 combines with J gene TRBJ1-2; the D is unclear. This sequence originates from a woman younger than 30 in good health and CMV-seronegative. This CDR3 reads CASSEPRGYGYTF. The CDR3 DNA follows: TGCGCCAGCAGTGAGCCCCGGGGCTATGGCTACACCTTC.